This T cell receptor beta chain originates from a study of blood T cell repertoires in COVID-19. Only in-frame clones appear in the TCRdb table, and some are missing; sequencing was by immunoSEQ multiplex PCR. In the table there are about 82,000 clones, roughly three quarters of which are singletons. From germline, CDR1 is LNHDA and CDR2 SQIVND (reference sequence). V was clipped by 8 bases and J by 8 bases; unmatched bases: 15. This CDR3 is 16 amino acids long. This clonotype was obtained from a man in his fifties or sixties with COVID-19, enrolled during active disease. The sequencing input was peripheral blood. The chain is built from TRBV19 and TRBJ2-1, with 10 positions matching TRBD2. DNA of the CDR3: TGTGCCAGTGGGAGCCAACTAGCGGGACCACGGGATGAGCAGTTCTTC. It specifies CASGSQLAGPRDEQFF.